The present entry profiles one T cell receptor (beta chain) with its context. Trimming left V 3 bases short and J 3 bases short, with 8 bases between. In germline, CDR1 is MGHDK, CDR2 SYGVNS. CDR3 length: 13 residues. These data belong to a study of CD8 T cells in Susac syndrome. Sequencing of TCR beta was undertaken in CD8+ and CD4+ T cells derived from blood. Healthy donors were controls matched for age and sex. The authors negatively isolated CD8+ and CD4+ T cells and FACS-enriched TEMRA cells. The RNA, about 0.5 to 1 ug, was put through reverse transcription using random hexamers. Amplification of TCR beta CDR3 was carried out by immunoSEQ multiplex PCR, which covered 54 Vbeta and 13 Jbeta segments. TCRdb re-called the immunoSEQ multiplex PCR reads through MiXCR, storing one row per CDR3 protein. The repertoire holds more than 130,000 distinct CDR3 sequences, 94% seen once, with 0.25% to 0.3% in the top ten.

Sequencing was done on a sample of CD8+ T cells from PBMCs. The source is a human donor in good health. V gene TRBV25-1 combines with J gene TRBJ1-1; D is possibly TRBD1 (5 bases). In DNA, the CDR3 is TGTGCCAGCAGTGATTGGGGGGACACTGAAGCTTTCTTT. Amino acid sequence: CASSDWGDTEAFF.